This T cell receptor (beta chain) was sequenced for a study of blood T cell repertoires in COVID-19. About the research overall: There were acute and convalescent COVID-19 samples, and they came from the United States, Italy and Spain.

This CDR3 comprises 13 residues. V shed 1 base and J shed 2 bases, with 6 bases lying between them. The germline V gene encodes CDR1 SGHDN and CDR2 FVKESK. The authors' processing: It was from reference gene primer amplification that nucleated cell counts were estimated. Only in-frame clones appear in the TCRdb table, and some are missing; sequencing was by immunoSEQ multiplex PCR. That table gives V, J and clone size, and the DNA gave D and trimming. The table includes some 250,000 clones, about 90% detected once. Those who participated ranged in age from about 18 to 95 years and resided in 24 US areas. Cohort allocation depended upon clinical history that participants reported.

The chain links TRBV14 to TRBJ2-7; D gene unclear. Sequenced material: PBMCs or T cells enriched from blood (not recorded which). The receptor comes from a human donor in a cohort exposed to, infected with or recovered from COVID-19 (not recorded which). The donor label of this sample is uncertain. The CDR3 spells CASSQVSAYEQYF. CDR3 nucleotide sequence: TGTGCCAGCAGCCAAGTGTCGGCCTACGAGCAGTACTTC.